The sequence of this TCR beta chain was determined in a study of T cell repertoires in cytomegalovirus infection. At the level of the study: Indicated by public TCR beta signatures were CMV infection and matching HLA type.

Turning to this clonotype: Likely a read error: the CDR3 ends without its conserved phenylalanine or tryptophan.

TCRdb re-called the reads through MiXCR, storing one row per CDR3 protein. This table has some 680,000 distinct CDR3 sequences, roughly 35% appearing once. Sequencing was done on a sample of PBMCs. The receptor was isolated from a human donor in good health (CMV status not recorded). Some clones in this sample may be carry-over from other donors' samples.

For the CDR3, the DNA is TGTGCCAGCAGCCCCGGGGGCGGGGGCTCCTACAATGAGCAGTTCTTA. Translating gives CASSPGGGGSYNEQFL. The V gene is TRBV7-2, the J gene TRBJ2-1; TRBD2 is a possible D gene (7 bases). CDR1 and CDR2 (germline): SGHTA, FQGNSA. The CDR3 spans 16 residues. Trimming pared 5 bases from V and 0 bases from J, leaving 14 bases between.